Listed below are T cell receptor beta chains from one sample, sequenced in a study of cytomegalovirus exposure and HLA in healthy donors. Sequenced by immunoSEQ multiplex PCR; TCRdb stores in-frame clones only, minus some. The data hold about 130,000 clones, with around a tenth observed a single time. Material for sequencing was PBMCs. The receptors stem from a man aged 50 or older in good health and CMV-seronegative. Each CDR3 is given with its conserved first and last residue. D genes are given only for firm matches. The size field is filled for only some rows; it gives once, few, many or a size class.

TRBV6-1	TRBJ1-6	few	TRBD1	CASSEASPTGSNSPLHF	TGTGCCAGCAGTGAAGCTTCTCCGACAGGGTCTAATTCACCCCTCCACTTT
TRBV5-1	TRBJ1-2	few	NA	CASSFGGREGNGYTF	TGCGCCAGCAGCTTCGGGGGCAGGGAGGGTAATGGCTACACCTTC
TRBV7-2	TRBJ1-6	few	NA	CASSLASGVESPLHF	TGTGCCAGCAGCTTAGCGTCCGGGGTGGAATCACCCCTCCACTTT
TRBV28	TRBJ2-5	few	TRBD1	CASSRTGTGEYETQYF	TGTGCCAGCAGCCGGACCGGGACAGGGGAGTATGAGACCCAGTACTTC
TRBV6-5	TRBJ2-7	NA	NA	CASKTGLESSYEQYF	TGTGCCAGCAAAACGGGACTGGAGAGCTCCTACGAGCAGTACTTC
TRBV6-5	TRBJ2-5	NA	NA	CASSYSGLSETQYF	TGTGCCAGCAGTTACTCGGGCCTCTCGGAGACCCAGTACTTC
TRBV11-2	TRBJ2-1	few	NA	CASSLGGEQFF	TGTGCCAGCAGCTTAGGCGGGGAGCAGTTCTTC
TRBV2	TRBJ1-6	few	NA	CASSELPGAGSPLHF	TGTGCCAGCAGTGAACTCCCTGGGGCCGGCTCACCCCTCCACTTT
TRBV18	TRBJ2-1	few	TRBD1	CASSTQGQGYNEQFF	TGTGCCAGCTCTACTCAGGGACAGGGCTACAATGAGCAGTTCTTC
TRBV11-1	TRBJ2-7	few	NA	CASSSTGTGSYEQYF	TGTGCCAGTTCTTCCACCGGGACTGGCTCCTACGAGCAGTACTTC
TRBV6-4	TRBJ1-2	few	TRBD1	CASSEFPGQFYGYTF	TGTGCCAGCTCAGAGTTTCCGGGACAGTTCTATGGCTACACCTTC
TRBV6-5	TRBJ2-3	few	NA	CASRNAFGADTQYF	TGTGCCAGCAGGAACGCGTTCGGGGCAGATACGCAGTATTTT
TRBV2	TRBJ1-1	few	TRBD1	CASSGDRYTEAFF	TGTGCCAGCAGCGGGGACAGATACACTGAAGCTTTCTTT
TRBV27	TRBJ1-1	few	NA	CASRSRDISHVNTEAFF	TGTGCCAGCCGGTCGCGAGACATATCTCACGTGAACACTGAAGCTTTCTTT
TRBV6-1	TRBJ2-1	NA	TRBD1	CASSEARPGTGGRNEQFF	TGTGCCAGCAGTGAAGCTAGGCCCGGGACAGGGGGTCGCAATGAGCAGTTCTTC
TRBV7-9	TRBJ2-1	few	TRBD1	CASSLGVGQGSNEQFF	TGTGCCAGCAGCTTAGGTGTGGGACAGGGATCCAATGAGCAGTTCTTC
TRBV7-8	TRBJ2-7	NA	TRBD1	CASSHLKRQGAPYEQYF	TGTGCCAGCAGCCACCTGAAAAGACAGGGGGCCCCCTACGAGCAGTACTTC
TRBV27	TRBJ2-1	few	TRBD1	CASSLIQGLPYNEQFF	TGTGCCAGCAGTTTAATACAGGGGCTGCCCTACAATGAGCAGTTCTTC
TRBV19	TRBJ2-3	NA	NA	CASSIAEGEDTQYF	TGTGCCAGTAGTATAGCGGAGGGTGAAGATACGCAGTATTTT
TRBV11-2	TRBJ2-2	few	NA	CASSPRSTGELFF	TGTGCCAGCAGCCCTCGGAGTACCGGGGAGCTGTTTTTT
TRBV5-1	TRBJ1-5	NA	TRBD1	CASSLGDRSDQPQHF	TGCGCCAGCAGCTTGGGGGACAGGTCAGATCAGCCCCAGCATTTT
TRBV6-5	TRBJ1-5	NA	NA	CASSLYGGQPQHF	TGTGCCAGCAGTCTCTATGGAGGTCAGCCCCAGCATTTT
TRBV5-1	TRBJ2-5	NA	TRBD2	CASSPVAGEEAQYF	TGCGCCAGCAGCCCCGTGGCGGGGGAGGAGGCCCAGTACTTC
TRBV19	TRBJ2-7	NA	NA	CASSISRSPLEQYF	TGTGCCAGTAGTATATCCAGGTCCCCCCTCGAGCAGTACTTC
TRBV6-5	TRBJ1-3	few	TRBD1	CASRRTGNSGNTIYF	TGTGCCAGCAGGCGGACAGGGAACTCTGGAAACACCATATATTTT
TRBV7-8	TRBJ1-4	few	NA	CASSLARRGRDEKLFF	TGTGCCAGCAGCTTAGCGAGGAGGGGGAGGGATGAAAAACTGTTTTTT
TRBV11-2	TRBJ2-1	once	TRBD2	CASSLLIGGGYNEQFF	TGTGCCAGCAGCCTACTAATCGGCGGGGGCTACAATGAGCAGTTCTTC
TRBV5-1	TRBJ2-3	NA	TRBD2	CASSATTSGRADTQYF	TGCGCCAGCAGCGCCACGACTAGCGGGAGGGCCGATACGCAGTATTTT
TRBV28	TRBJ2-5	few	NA	CASSSWPQETQYF	TGTGCCAGCAGTTCCTGGCCACAAGAGACCCAGTACTTC
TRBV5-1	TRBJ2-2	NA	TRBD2	CASSPGLRGTGELFF	TGCGCCAGCAGCCCGGGACTACGGGGGACCGGGGAGCTGTTTTTT
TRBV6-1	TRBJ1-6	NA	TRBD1	CASSADRAGNSPLHF	TGTGCCAGCAGTGCCGACAGGGCTGGAAATTCACCCCTCCACTTT
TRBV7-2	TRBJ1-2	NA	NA	CASSPFGGYTF	TGTGCCAGCAGCCCCTTCGGGGGCTACACCTTC
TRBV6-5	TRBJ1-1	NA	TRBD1	CASSYTGARDTEAFF	TGTGCCAGCAGTTACACAGGGGCGAGAGACACTGAAGCTTTCTTT
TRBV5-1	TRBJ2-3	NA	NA	CASSPMTSDTQYF	TGCGCCAGCAGCCCTATGACTTCAGATACGCAGTATTTT
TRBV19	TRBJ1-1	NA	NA	CASSINAGGNTEAFF	TGTGCCAGTAGTATCAACGCGGGAGGGAACACTGAAGCTTTCTTT
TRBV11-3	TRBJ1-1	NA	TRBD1	CASSDRGGTEAFF	TGTGCCAGCAGCGACAGGGGAGGGACTGAAGCTTTCTTT
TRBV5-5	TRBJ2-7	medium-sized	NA	CASSNHRASAYEQYF	TGTGCCAGCAGCAACCACAGGGCTAGTGCCTACGAGCAGTACTTC
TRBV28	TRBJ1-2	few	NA	CASSLSAGFHGYTF	TGTGCCAGCAGTTTATCCGCCGGGTTCCATGGCTACACCTTC
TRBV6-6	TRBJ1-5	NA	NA	CASSYPDSYSNQPQHF	TGTGCCAGCAGTTACCCGGACAGCTATAGCAATCAGCCCCAGCATTTT
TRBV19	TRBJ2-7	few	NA	CASSINGGEQYF	TGTGCCAGTAGTATTAACGGGGGCGAGCAGTACTTC
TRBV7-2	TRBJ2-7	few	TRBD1	CASSWDRVYEQYF	TGTGCCAGCAGCTGGGACAGGGTCTACGAGCAGTACTTC
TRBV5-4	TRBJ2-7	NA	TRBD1	CASSPTGDTYEQYF	TGTGCCAGCAGCCCGACAGGGGACACCTACGAGCAGTACTTC
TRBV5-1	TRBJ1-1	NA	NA	CASSFSRNTEAFF	TGCGCCAGCAGCTTCTCGCGGAACACTGAAGCTTTCTTT
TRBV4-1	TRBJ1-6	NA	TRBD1	CASSQRQGNSPLHF	TGCGCCAGCAGCCAAAGACAGGGTAATTCACCCCTCCACTTT
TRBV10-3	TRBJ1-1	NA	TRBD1	CAISEGAGGWYTEAFF	TGTGCCATCAGTGAGGGGGCAGGGGGCTGGTACACTGAAGCTTTCTTT
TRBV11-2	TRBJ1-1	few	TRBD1	CASSLNRGRASAFF	TGTGCCAGCAGCTTAAACAGGGGGCGAGCGTCCGCTTTCTTT
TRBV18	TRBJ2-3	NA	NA	CASSPRPRTDTQYF	TGTGCCAGCTCACCACGTCCTAGAACAGATACGCAGTATTTT
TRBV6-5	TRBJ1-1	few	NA	CANTKASGRGTEAFF	TGTGCCAACACAAAGGCGTCCGGAAGGGGCACTGAAGCTTTCTTT
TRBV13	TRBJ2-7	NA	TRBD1	CASTFDRGSAYEQYF	TGTGCCAGCACCTTTGACAGGGGGTCAGCCTACGAGCAGTACTTC
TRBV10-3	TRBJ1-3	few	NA	CAIGTLGRGHSGNTIYF	TGTGCCATTGGGACTCTGGGTCGGGGCCACTCTGGAAACACCATATATTTT
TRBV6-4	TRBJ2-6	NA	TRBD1	CASSPGGSGANVLTF	TGTGCCAGCAGCCCAGGGGGCTCCGGGGCCAACGTCCTGACTTTC
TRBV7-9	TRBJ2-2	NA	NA	CASSLALGELFF	TGTGCCAGCAGCTTAGCTCTCGGGGAGCTGTTTTTT
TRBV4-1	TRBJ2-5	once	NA	CASSLLLRETQYF	TGCGCCAGCAGCCTCCTACTCCGAGAGACCCAGTACTTC
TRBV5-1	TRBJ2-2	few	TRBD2	CASSLGGTTRTGELFF	TGCGCCAGCAGCTTGGGAGGGACTACACGGACCGGGGAGCTGTTTTTT
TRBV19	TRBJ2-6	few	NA	CASSPAGLFSGANVLTF	TGTGCCAGTAGTCCTGCGGGACTCTTCTCTGGGGCCAACGTCCTGACTTTC
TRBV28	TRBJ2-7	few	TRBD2	CASSFSGTSGFEQYF	TGTGCCAGCAGTTTCTCCGGGACTAGCGGCTTCGAGCAGTACTTC
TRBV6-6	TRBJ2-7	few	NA	CASSYSGLLYEQYF	TGTGCCAGCAGTTACTCTGGGCTACTCTACGAGCAGTACTTC